One TCR beta chain is described in this entry. Naive CD8 cells, CD45RO-negative and positively selected for CCR7, excluded terminally differentiated effector memory CD45RA+ cells. Donors included only healthy HIV-negative adults lacking recent acute infections or vaccinations. The data were obtained in a study of shared clonotypes between healthy human individuals. Looking at the study overall: A couple of women and three men aged 18 to 49 served as donors.

Clones were read by immunoSEQ multiplex PCR, and TCRdb kept only the in-frame ones, dropping some. Seen here are around 1,900,000 clones, 85% to 95% observed once, and the top ten hold around 1.7%. The CDR3 length is 13 residues. Germline CDR1 and CDR2: SQVTM and ANQGSEA. Unmatched junction bases numbered 7, after V lost 5 bases and J lost 4 bases. This rearrangement joins TRBV29-1 to TRBJ1-2, with TRBD1 matching over 7 bases. The receptor's source is a man aged 18 to 35 in good health. Some clones in this sample may be carry-over from other donors' samples. Sequencing was carried out using naive CD8+ T cells from PBMCs. CDR3 region: CSVPGQRSYGYTF. In DNA form, the CDR3 reads TGCAGCGTTCCGGGACAGCGATCCTATGGCTACACCTTC. The whole variable domain, filled in from reference TRBV29-1 and TRBJ1-2, reads SAVISQKPSRDICQRGTSLTIQCQVDSQVTMMFWYRQQPGQSLTLIATANQGSEATYESGFVIDKFPISRPNLTFSTLTVSNMSPEDSSIYLCSVPGQRSYGYTFGSGTRLTVV.